The rows below give T cell receptor beta chains drawn from one sample of a study of cytomegalovirus exposure and HLA in healthy donors. This table comes from immunoSEQ multiplex PCR, and its TCRdb copy is limited to in-frame clones, with some not included. The table records fewer than 200,000 clones, roughly 84% of them present only once. Sequencing was done on a sample of PBMCs. All receptors come from a male donor in good health and CMV-seronegative. Each CDR3 is given with its conserved first and last residue. Each record gives: J gene, clone size, CDR3 length, V gene, D gene, CDR3 DNA, CDR3 protein. A D gene is named only where the DNA matches it firmly. A clone size is listed for some rows: how often the clone was seen (once, few, many), or a class if it is expanded.

j_call: TRBJ1-2; clone_size: .; cdr3_length: 14; v_call: TRBV27; d_call: .; cdr3_nt: TGTGCCAGCAGCCCCTTGGACAGTCCCTATGGCTACACCTTC; cdr3_aa: CASSPLDSPYGYTF
j_call: TRBJ2-7; clone_size: .; cdr3_length: 13; v_call: TRBV9; d_call: TRBD2; cdr3_nt: TGTGCCAGCGGGCGGGGGATGGAGCTCGAGCAGTACTTC; cdr3_aa: CASGRGMELEQYF
j_call: TRBJ2-7; clone_size: .; cdr3_length: 16; v_call: TRBV28; d_call: TRBD2; cdr3_nt: TGTGCCAGCAGTCCAGAGACCGGGACTAGATCCCACGAGCAGTACTTC; cdr3_aa: CASSPETGTRSHEQYF
j_call: TRBJ2-5; clone_size: few; cdr3_length: 14; v_call: TRBV5-5; d_call: .; cdr3_nt: TGTGCCAGCAGCTTCCGTACGGGTTCAGAGACCCAGTACTTC; cdr3_aa: CASSFRTGSETQYF
j_call: TRBJ1-1; clone_size: few; cdr3_length: 11; v_call: TRBV19; d_call: .; cdr3_nt: TGTGCCGGTAGCTCGGGCACTGAAGCTTTCTTT; cdr3_aa: CAGSSGTEAFF
j_call: TRBJ2-4; clone_size: .; cdr3_length: 20; v_call: TRBV14; d_call: .; cdr3_nt: TGTGCCAGCAGCCAAGAGGAAACGAGGGCAGGCATCCTAGCCAAAAACATTCAGTACTTC; cdr3_aa: CASSQEETRAGILAKNIQYF
j_call: TRBJ2-5; clone_size: .; cdr3_length: 15; v_call: TRBV9; d_call: .; cdr3_nt: TGTGCCAGCAGCGTGCAGGGCAGGCACCAAGAGACCCAGTACTTC; cdr3_aa: CASSVQGRHQETQYF
j_call: TRBJ2-2; clone_size: .; cdr3_length: 16; v_call: TRBV2; d_call: TRBD2; cdr3_nt: TGTGCCAGCAGTCATAGCGGGATGATTTCCACCGGGGAGCTGTTTTTT; cdr3_aa: CASSHSGMISTGELFF
j_call: TRBJ2-5; clone_size: .; cdr3_length: 13; v_call: TRBV6-5; d_call: TRBD2; cdr3_nt: TGTGCCAGCAGCCCAGCGGGGCAAGAGACCCAGTACTTC; cdr3_aa: CASSPAGQETQYF
j_call: TRBJ1-3; clone_size: .; cdr3_length: 15; v_call: TRBV7-6; d_call: .; cdr3_nt: TGTGCCAGCAGCCCCCGGGGAGGGTCCGGAAACACCATATATTTT; cdr3_aa: CASSPRGGSGNTIYF
j_call: TRBJ1-3; clone_size: few; cdr3_length: 15; v_call: TRBV14; d_call: .; cdr3_nt: TGTGCCAGCAGCCAAGCTGGGGCGTCTGGAAACACCATATATTTT; cdr3_aa: CASSQAGASGNTIYF
j_call: TRBJ2-7; clone_size: .; cdr3_length: 13; v_call: TRBV10-3; d_call: TRBD2; cdr3_nt: TGTGCCATCAGTGAGTATACTAGCGGGAAACGGTACTTC; cdr3_aa: CAISEYTSGKRYF
j_call: TRBJ2-3; clone_size: .; cdr3_length: 15; v_call: TRBV21-1; d_call: .; cdr3_nt: TGTGCCAGCAGCCAGGTGGTACTAGCAAAAAATACGCAGTATTTT; cdr3_aa: CASSQVVLAKNTQYF
j_call: TRBJ1-1; clone_size: .; cdr3_length: 18; v_call: TRBV4-1; d_call: .; cdr3_nt: TGCGCCAGCAGCCGAGAGGTCCAGGCCGCACGCACAAACACTGAAGCTTTCTTT; cdr3_aa: CASSREVQAARTNTEAFF
j_call: TRBJ1-4; clone_size: .; cdr3_length: 13; v_call: TRBV29-1; d_call: TRBD1; cdr3_nt: TGCAGCGCCTCAGGGACAGTTAATGAAAAACTGTTTTTT; cdr3_aa: CSASGTVNEKLFF
j_call: TRBJ2-3; clone_size: .; cdr3_length: 14; v_call: TRBV10-1; d_call: TRBD2; cdr3_nt: TGCGCCAGCCGACCCGGCGGGGGTCCAGATACGCAGTATTTT; cdr3_aa: CASRPGGGPDTQYF
j_call: TRBJ2-7; clone_size: .; cdr3_length: 17; v_call: TRBV7-2; d_call: TRBD2; cdr3_nt: TGTGCCAGCAGCTCACAACTCCTAGCGGGGATCTCCTACGAGCAGTACTTC; cdr3_aa: CASSSQLLAGISYEQYF